This T cell receptor (beta chain) was retrieved from a study of blood T cell repertoires in COVID-19. Study-level background: In each case, the material was cDNA or gDNA derived from T cells, B-cell-depleted T cells, or PBMCs.

Per the study methods: Amplification of reference gene primers was used by the study to estimate nucleated cell counts. Profiling relied on immunoSEQ multiplex PCR, and the TCRdb table lists in-frame clones only, not all of them. From that table come the V and J calls and clone size; the DNA was used to work out D and trimming. The table records roughly 440,000 clones, about 91% of them present only once. One Seattle source followed patients from active infection through their disease course. The CDR3 has 18 residues. V was clipped by 3 bases and J by 1 base, with 20 bases between them. Per the germline V gene, CDR1 is LGHDT and CDR2 is YNNKEL (reference sequence).

Sequencing was carried out using peripheral blood. This sequence joins TRBV3-1 (or the pseudogene TRBV3-2) and TRBJ2-3; possible D gene TRBD2, 5 bases. The receptor's source is a woman aged 45-65 years with COVID-19, enrolled during active disease. This CDR3 reads CASSHPPLLGLRTDTQYF. The DNA of the CDR3 is TGTGCCAGCAGCCACCCTCCCCTGCTCGGACTCCGCACAGATACGCAGTATTTT.